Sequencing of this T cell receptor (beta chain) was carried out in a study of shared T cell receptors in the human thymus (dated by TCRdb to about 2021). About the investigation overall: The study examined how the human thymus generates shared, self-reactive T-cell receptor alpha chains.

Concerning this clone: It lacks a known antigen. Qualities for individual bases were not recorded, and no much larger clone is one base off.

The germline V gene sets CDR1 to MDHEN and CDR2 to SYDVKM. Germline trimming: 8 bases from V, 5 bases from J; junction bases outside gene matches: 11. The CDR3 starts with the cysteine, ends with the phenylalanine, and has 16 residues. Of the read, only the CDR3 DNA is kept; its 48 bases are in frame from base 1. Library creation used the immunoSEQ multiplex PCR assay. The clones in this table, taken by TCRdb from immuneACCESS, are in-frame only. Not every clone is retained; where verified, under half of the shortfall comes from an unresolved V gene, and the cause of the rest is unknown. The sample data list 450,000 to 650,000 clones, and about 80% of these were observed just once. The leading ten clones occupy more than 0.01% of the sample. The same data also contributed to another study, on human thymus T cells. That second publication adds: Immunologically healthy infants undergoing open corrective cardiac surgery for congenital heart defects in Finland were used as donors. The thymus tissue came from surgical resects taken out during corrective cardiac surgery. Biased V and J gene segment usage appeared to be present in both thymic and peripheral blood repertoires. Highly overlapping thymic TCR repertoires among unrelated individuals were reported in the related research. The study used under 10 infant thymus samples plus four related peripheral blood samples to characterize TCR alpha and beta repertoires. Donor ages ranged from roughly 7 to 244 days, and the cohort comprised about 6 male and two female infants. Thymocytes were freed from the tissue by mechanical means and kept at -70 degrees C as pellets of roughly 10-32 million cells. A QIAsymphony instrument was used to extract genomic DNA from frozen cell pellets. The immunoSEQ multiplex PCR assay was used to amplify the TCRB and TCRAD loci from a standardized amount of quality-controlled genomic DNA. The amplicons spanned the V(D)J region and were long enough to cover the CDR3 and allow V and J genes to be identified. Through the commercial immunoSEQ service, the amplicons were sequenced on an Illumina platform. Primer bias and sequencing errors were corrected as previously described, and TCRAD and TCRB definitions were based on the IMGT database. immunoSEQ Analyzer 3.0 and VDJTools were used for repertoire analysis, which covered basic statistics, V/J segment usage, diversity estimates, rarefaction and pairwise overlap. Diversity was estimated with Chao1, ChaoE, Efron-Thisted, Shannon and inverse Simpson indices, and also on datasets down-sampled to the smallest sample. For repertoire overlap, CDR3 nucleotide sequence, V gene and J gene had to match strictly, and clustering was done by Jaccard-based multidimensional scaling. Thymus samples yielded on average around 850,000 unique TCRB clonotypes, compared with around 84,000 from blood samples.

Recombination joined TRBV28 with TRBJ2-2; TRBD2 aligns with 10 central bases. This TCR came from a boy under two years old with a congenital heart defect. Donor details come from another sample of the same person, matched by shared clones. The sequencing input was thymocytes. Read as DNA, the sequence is TGTGCCAGCGGGAAGCAGCGGGAGGGCCATACCGGGGAGCTGTTTTTT. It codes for CASGKQREGHTGELFF. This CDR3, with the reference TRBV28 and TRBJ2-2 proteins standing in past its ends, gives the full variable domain DVKVTQSSRYLVKRTGEKVFLECVQDMDHENMFWYRQDPGLGLRLIYFSYDVKMKEKGDIPEGYSVSREKKERFSLILESASTNQTSMYLCASGKQREGHTGELFFGEGSRLTVL.